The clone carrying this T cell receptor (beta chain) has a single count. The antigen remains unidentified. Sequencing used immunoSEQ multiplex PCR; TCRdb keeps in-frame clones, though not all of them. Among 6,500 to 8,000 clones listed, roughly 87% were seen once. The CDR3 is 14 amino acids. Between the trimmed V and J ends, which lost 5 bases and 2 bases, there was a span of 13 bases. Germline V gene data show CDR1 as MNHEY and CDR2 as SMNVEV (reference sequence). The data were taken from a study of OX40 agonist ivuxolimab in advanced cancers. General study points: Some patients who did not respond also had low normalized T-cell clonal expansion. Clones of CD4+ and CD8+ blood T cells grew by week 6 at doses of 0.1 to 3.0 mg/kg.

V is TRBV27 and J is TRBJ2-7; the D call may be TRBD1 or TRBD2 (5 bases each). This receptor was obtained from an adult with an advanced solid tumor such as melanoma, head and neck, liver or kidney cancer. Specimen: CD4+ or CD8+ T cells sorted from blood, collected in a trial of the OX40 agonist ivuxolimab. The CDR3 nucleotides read TGTGCCAGCAGTCCCCTCGGGACGACCTACGAGCAGTACTTC. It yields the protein CASSPLGTTYEQYF.